This entry describes one T cell receptor beta chain. Antigen specificity is unknown. These data originate in a study of shared clonotypes between healthy human individuals. Points from the study as a whole: Across subsets, estimated richness was generally greater for naive than for memory populations.

The data were produced by immunoSEQ multiplex PCR, yet TCRdb's version contains in-frame clones alone and is incomplete. Among about 680,000 clones listed, 55% to 85% were seen once. Trimming took off 2 bases at V and 4 bases at J, with 8 bases between the two ends. Germline V gene data show CDR1 as GTSNPN and CDR2 as SVGIG (reference sequence). The CDR3 is 12 residues long. The source of this sequence is a woman between 25 and 40 years old in good health. The chain uses TRBV30 and TRBJ1-2, with no clear D. The specimen sequenced was memory CD4+ T cells sorted from blood. The subset is: CD45RA-negative fraction. Here the CDR3 reads CAWSRQVYGYTF. In DNA form, the CDR3 reads TGTGCCTGGAGTCGCCAGGTCTATGGCTACACCTTC.